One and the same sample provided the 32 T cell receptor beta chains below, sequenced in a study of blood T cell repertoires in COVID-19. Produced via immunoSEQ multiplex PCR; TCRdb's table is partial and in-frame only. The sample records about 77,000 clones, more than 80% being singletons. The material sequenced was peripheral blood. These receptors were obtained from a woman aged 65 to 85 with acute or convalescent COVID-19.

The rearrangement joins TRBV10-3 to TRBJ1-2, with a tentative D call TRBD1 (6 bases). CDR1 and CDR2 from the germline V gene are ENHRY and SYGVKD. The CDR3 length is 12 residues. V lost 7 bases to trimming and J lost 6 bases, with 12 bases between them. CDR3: CAINQGKDGYTF. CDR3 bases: TGTGCCATCAACCAGGGGAAGGATGGCTACACCTTC.

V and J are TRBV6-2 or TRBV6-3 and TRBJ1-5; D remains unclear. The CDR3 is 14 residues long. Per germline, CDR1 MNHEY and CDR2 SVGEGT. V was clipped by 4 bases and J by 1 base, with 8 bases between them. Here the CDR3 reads CASSLQKSNQPQHF. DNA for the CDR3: TGTGCCAGCAGTTTACAGAAAAGCAATCAGCCCCAGCATTTT.

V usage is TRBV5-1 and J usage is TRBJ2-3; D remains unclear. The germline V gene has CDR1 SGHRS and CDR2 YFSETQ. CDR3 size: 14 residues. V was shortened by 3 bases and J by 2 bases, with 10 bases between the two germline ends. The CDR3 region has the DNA TGCGCCAGCAGCTCGGGTACCGCCACAGATACGCAGTATTTT. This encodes CASSSGTATDTQYF. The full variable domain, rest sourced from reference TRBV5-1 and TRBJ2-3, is KAGVTQTPRYLIKTRGQQVTLSCSPISGHRSVSWYQQTPGQGLQFLFEYFSETQRNKGNFPGRFSGRQFSNSRSEMNVSTLELGDSALYLCASSSGTATDTQYFGPGTRLTVL.

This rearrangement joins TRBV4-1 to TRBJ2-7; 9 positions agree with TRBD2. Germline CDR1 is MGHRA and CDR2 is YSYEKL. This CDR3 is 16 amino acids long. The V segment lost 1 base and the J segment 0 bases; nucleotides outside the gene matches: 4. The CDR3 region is CASSQVIAGVSYEQYF. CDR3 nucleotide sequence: TGCGCCAGCAGCCAAGTTATAGCGGGGGTCTCCTACGAGCAGTACTTC.

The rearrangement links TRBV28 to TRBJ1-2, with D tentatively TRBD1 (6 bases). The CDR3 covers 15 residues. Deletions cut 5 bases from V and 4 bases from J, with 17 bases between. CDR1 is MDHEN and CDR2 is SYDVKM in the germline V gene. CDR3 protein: CASSRRSQGLYGYTF. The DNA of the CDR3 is TGTGCCAGCAGTAGGAGGTCACAGGGCCTCTATGGCTACACCTTC.

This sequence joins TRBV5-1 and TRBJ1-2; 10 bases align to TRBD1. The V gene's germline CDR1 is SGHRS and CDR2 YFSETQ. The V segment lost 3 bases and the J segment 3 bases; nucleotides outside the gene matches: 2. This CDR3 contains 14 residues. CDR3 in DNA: TGCGCCAGCAGCTCCGGGACAGGGGACTATGGCTACACCTTC. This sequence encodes CASSSGTGDYGYTF.

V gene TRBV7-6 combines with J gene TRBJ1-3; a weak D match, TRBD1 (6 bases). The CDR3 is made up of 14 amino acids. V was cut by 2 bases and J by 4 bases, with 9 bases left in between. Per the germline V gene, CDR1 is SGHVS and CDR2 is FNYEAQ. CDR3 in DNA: TGTGCCAGCAGCTTAACAGGGTTAGGAAACACCATATATTTT. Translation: CASSLTGLGNTIYF. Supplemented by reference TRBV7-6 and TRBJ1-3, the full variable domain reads GAGVSQSPRYKVTKRGQDVALRCDPISGHVSLYWYRQALGQGPEFLTYFNYEAQQDKSGLPNDRFSAERPEGSISTLTIQRTEQRDSAMYRCASSLTGLGNTIYFGEGSWLTVV.

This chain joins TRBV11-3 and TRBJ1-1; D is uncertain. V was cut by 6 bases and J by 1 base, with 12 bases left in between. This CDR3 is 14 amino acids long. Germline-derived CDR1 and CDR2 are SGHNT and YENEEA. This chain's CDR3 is CASRLSIPNTEAFF. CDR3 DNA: TGTGCCAGCAGGCTCAGTATTCCGAACACTGAAGCTTTCTTT.

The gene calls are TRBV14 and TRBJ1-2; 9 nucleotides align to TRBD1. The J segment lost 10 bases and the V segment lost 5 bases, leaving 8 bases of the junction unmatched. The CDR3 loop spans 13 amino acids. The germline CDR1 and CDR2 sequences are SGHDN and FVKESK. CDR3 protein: CASSSWTGDDYTF. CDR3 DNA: TGTGCCAGCAGCTCATGGACAGGGGATGACTACACCTTC.

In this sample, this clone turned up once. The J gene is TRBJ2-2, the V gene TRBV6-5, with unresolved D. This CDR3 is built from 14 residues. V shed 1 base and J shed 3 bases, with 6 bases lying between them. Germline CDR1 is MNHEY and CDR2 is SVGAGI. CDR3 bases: TGTGCCAGCAGTTACTATAGAGACACCGGGGAGCTGTTTTTT. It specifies CASSYYRDTGELFF.

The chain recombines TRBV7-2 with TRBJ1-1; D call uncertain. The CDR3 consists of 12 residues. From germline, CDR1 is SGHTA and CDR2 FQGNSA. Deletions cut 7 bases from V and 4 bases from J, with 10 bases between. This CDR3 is CASIPGVTEAFF. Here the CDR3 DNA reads TGTGCCAGCATCCCCGGGGTCACTGAAGCTTTCTTT.

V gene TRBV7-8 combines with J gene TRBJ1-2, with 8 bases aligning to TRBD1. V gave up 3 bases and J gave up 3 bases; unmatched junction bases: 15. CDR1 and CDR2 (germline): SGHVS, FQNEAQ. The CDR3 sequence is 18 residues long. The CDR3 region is CASSFIEDREPWDYGYTF. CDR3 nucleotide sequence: TGTGCCAGCAGCTTTATCGAGGACAGGGAACCTTGGGACTATGGCTACACCTTC.

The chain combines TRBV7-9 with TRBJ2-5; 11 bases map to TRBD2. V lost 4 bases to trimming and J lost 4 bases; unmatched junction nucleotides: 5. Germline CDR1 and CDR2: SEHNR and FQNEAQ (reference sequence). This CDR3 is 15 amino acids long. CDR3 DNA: TGTGCCAGCAGCTCACTAGCGGGGGTGATAGAGACCCAGTACTTC. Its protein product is CASSSLAGVIETQYF.

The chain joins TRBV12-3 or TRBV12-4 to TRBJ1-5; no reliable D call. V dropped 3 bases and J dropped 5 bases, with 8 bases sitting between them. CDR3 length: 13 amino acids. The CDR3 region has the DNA TGTGCCAGCAGTTTCGCAGGCCATCAGCCCCAGCATTTT. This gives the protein CASSFAGHQPQHF.

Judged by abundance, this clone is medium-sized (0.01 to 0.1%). CDR3 amino acids: CASSLSVGDYGYTF. For the CDR3, the DNA is TGTGCCAGCAGTTTATCGGTCGGTGACTATGGCTACACCTTC. The chain has TRBV27 and TRBJ1-2; D uncertain. The CDR3 has 14 amino acids. Trimming pared 0 bases from V and 3 bases from J, leaving 8 bases between. CDR1 is MNHEY and CDR2 is SMNVEV in the germline V gene (reference sequence).

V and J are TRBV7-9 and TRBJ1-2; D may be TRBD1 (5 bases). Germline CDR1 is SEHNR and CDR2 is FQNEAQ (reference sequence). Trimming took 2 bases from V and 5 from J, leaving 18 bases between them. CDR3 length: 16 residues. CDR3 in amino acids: CASSLPQGIPGYGYTF. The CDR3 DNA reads TGTGCCAGCAGCTTACCCCAGGGTATACCTGGGTATGGCTACACCTTC.

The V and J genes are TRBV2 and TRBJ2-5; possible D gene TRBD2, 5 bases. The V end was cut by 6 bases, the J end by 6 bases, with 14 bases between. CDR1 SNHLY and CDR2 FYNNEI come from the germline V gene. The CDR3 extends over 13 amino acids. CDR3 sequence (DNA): TGTGCCAGCAGCCTTTCCGGGGAAAAGACCCAGTACTTC. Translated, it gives CASSLSGEKTQYF.

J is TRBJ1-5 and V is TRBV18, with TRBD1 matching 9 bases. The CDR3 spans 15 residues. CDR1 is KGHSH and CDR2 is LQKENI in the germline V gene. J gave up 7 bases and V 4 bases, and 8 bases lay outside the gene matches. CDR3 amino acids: CASSQGQGGGQPQHF. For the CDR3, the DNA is TGTGCCAGCTCACAGGGACAGGGAGGAGGACAGCCCCAGCATTTT. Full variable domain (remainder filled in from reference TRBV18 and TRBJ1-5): NAGVMQNPRHLVRRRGQEARLRCSPMKGHSHVYWYRQLPEEGLKFMVYLQKENIIDESGMPKERFSAEFPKEGPSILRIQQVVRGDSAAYFCASSQGQGGGQPQHFGDGTRLSIL.

As DNA, the CDR3 is TGTGCCAGTAGCAGATTACCGGGACAGGGGGAGGATCAGCCCCAGCATTTT. It translates to CASSRLPGQGEDQPQHF. The chain employs TRBV19 and TRBJ1-5, with 11 bases that match TRBD1. The CDR3 is 17 residues long. Germline V gene data show CDR1 as LNHDA and CDR2 as SQIVND (reference sequence). The J segment lost 5 bases and the V segment lost 6 bases, leaving 12 bases of the junction unmatched.

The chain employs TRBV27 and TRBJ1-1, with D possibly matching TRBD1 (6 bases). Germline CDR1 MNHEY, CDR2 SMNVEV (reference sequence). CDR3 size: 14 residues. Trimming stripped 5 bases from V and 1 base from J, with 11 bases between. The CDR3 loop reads CASSLRTENTEAFF. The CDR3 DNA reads TGTGCCAGCAGTCTCCGGACAGAGAACACTGAAGCTTTCTTT.

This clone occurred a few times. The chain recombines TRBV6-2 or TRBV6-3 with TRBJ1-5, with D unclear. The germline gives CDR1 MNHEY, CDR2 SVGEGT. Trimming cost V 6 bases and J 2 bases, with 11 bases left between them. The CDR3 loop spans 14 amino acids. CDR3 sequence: CASSQPRGNQPQHF. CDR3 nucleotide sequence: TGTGCCAGCAGCCAGCCCCGGGGCAATCAGCCCCAGCATTTT.

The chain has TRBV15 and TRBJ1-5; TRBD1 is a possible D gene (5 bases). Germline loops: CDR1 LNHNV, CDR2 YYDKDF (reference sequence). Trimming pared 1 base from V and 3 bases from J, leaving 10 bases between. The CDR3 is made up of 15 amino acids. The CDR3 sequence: CATSRGARDNQPQHF. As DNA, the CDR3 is TGTGCCACCAGCAGAGGTGCCAGGGACAATCAGCCCCAGCATTTT.

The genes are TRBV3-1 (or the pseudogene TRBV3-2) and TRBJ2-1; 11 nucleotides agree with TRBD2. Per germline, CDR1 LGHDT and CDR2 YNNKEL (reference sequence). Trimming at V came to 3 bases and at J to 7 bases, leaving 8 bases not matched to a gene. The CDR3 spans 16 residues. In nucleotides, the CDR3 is TGTGCCAGCAGCCATATAGCGGGGGGGCCGAAGAATGAGCAGTTCTTC. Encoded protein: CASSHIAGGPKNEQFF.

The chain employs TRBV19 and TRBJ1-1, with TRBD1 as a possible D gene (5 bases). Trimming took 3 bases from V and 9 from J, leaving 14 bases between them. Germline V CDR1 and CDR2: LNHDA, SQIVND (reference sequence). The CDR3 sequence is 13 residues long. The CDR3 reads CASSMAATAKAFF. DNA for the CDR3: TGTGCCAGTAGTATGGCCGCGACAGCTAAAGCTTTCTTT.

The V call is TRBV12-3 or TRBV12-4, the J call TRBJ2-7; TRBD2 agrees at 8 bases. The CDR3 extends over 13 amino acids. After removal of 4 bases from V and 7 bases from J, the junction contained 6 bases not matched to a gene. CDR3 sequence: CASSSGTRREQYF. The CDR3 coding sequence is TGTGCCAGCAGTTCCGGGACTAGGAGGGAGCAGTACTTC.

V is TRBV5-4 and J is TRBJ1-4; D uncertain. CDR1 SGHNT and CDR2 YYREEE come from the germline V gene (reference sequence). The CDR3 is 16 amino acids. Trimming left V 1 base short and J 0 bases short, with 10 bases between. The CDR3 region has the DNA TGTGCCAGCAGCTTGCGGGTTGCAGCAACTAATGAAAAACTGTTTTTT. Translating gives CASSLRVAATNEKLFF.

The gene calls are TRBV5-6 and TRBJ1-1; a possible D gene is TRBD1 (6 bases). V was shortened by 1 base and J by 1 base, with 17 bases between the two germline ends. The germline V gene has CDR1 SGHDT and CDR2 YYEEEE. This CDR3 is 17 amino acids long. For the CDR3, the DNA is TGTGCCAGCAGCTTGTTATCCCTCGGGACAAGGAACACTGAAGCTTTCTTT. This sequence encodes CASSLLSLGTRNTEAFF. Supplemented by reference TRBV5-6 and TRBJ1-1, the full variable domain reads DAGVTQSPTHLIKTRGQQVTLRCSPKSGHDTVSWYQQALGQGPQFIFQYYEEEERQRGNFPDRFSGHQFPNYSSELNVNALLLGDSALYLCASSLLSLGTRNTEAFFGQGTRLTVV.

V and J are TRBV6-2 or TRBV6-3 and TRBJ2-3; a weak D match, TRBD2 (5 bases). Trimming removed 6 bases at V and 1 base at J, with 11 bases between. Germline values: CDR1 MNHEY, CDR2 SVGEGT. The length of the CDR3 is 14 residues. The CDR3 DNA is TGTGCCAGCAGCCCGGGGAGTGGCACAGATACGCAGTATTTT. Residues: CASSPGSGTDTQYF.

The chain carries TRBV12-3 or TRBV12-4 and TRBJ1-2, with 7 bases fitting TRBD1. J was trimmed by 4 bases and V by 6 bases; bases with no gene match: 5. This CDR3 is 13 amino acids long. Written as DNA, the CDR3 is TGTGCCAGCAGCCCGGGACAGAGCTATGGCTACACCTTC. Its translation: CASSPGQSYGYTF.

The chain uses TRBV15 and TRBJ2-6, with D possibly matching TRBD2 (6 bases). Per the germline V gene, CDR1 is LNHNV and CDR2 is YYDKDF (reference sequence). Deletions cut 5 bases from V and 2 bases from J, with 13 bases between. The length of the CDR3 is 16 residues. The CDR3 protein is CATSGPTRAGANVLTF. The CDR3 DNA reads TGTGCCACCAGCGGACCGACTAGGGCTGGGGCCAACGTCCTGACTTTC.

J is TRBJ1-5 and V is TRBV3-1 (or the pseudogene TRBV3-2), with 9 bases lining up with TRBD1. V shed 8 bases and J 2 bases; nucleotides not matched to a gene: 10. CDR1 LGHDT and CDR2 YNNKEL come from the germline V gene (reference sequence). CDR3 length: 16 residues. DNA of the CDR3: TGTGCCAGCCACAGGGGGCGAGGCTGGCGCAATCAGCCCCAGCATTTT. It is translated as CASHRGRGWRNQPQHF.

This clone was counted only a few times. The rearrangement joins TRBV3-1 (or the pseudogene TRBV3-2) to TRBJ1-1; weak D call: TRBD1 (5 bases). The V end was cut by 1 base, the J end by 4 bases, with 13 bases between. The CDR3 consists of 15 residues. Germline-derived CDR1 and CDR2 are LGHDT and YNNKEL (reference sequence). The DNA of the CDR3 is TGTGCCAGCAGCCAAGTCCCAGGGAAGGGCACTGAAGCTTTCTTT. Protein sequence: CASSQVPGKGTEAFF.